This is a list of T cell receptor beta chains from one sample in a study of T cell repertoires in cytomegalovirus infection. No cognate antigen is known for these TCRs. TCRdb re-derived calls from the reads in MiXCR, one entry per CDR3 protein. The sample has approximately 350,000 distinct CDR3 sequences, nearly 35% seen once. This material consisted of cultured PBMCs, taken from culture after CMV antigen stimulation. These receptors were obtained from a human donor in good health (CMV status not recorded). Some clones in this sample may be carry-over from other donors' samples. The CDR3 runs from the conserved cysteine through the conserved F or W. The D gene is left open where the match is weak. Rows may omit the clone size; those that give it use once, few, many or a size class.

>few|TRBJ2-6|.|TRBV7-6
CASSGIYDSFSGANVLTF
TGTGCCAGCAGCGGGATCTACGACAGTTTCTCTGGGGCCAACGTCCTGACTTTC
>.|TRBJ1-4|.|TRBV6-2/TRBV6-3
CASSYSQGDGEKLFF
TGTGCCAGCAGTTACTCGCAAGGGGATGGTGAAAAACTGTTTTTT
>many|TRBJ2-1|.|TRBV7-8
CASSLFSGTLYNEQFF
TGTGCCAGCAGCTTATTTTCGGGAACACTCTACAATGAGCAGTTCTTC
>many|TRBJ1-1|.|TRBV7-2
CASSLAGGGNTEAFF
TGTGCCAGCAGCTTAGCAGGAGGGGGTAACACTGAAGCTTTCTTT
>few|TRBJ2-3|.|TRBV6-4
CASSPDGATGTDTQYF
TGTGCCAGCAGCCCCGATGGCGCCACTGGCACAGATACGCAGTATTTT
>.|TRBJ1-2|.|TRBV19
CASNSASTPRKGYTF
TGTGCCAGTAACTCAGCCTCGACTCCCCGGAAGGGCTACACCTTC
>.|TRBJ2-1|TRBD2|TRBV7-2
CASSLGLAGDEQFF
TGTGCCAGCAGCTTGGGACTAGCGGGCGATGAGCAGTTCTTC
>.|TRBJ2-2|TRBD2|TRBV12-3/TRBV12-4
CASSSHTSGVNTGELFF
TGTGCCAGCAGTTCCCACACTAGCGGGGTCAACACCGGGGAGCTGTTTTTT
>.|TRBJ2-7|.|TRBV7-2
CASSLVDSSYEQYF
TGTGCCAGCAGCTTAGTAGACAGCTCCTACGAGCAGTACTTC
>.|TRBJ1-1|TRBD1|TRBV7-3
CASSSDRGFGEAFF
TGTGCCAGCAGCTCCGACAGGGGCTTTGGTGAAGCTTTCTTT
>.|TRBJ2-5|TRBD2|TRBV19
CASSIAGGGQETQYF
TGTGCCAGTAGTATAGCTGGGGGGGGTCAAGAGACCCAGTACTTC
>few|TRBJ1-1|.|TRBV3-1
CASSQAMRTTPAFF
TGTGCCAGCAGCCAGGCGATGAGGACAACGCCGGCTTTCTTT
>.|TRBJ2-5|.|TRBV6-5
CASSYLVEETQYF
TGTGCCAGCAGTTACCTGGTAGAAGAGACCCAGTACTTC
>.|TRBJ2-6|TRBD1|TRBV2
CASSPRQGIYSGANVLTF
TGTGCCAGCAGTCCCCGACAGGGGATCTACTCAGGGGCCAACGTCCTGACTTTC
>.|TRBJ2-3|TRBD2|TRBV30
CAWSGGRAGDTQYF
TGTGCCTGGAGTGGCGGGAGGGCCGGAGATACGCAGTATTTT